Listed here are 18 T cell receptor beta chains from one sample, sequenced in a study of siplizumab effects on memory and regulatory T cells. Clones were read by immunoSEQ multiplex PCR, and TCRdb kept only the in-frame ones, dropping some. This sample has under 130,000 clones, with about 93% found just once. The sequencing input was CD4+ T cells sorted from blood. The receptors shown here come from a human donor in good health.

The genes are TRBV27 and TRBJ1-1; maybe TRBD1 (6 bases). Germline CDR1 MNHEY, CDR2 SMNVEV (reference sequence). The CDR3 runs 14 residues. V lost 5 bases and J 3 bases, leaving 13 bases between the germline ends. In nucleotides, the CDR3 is TGTGCCAGCAGTCAAGGTAGGGGGTACACTGAAGCTTTCTTT. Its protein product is CASSQGRGYTEAFF.

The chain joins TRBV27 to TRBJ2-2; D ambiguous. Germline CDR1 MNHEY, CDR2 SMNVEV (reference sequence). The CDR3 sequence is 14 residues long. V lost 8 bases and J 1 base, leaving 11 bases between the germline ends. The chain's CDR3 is CASLKSVNTGELFF. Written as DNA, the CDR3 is TGTGCCAGCTTAAAATCGGTGAACACCGGGGAGCTGTTTTTT.

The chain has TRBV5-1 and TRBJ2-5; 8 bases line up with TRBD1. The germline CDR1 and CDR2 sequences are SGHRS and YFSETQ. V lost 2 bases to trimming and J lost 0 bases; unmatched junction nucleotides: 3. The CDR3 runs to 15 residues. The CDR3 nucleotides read TGCGCCAGCAGCTTAGGGACAGGCAACCAAGAGACCCAGTACTTC. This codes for CASSLGTGNQETQYF.

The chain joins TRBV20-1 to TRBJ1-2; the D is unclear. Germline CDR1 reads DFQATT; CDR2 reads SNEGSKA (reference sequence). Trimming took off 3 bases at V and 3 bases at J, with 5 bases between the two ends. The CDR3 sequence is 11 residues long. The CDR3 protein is CSASLDYGYTF. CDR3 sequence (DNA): TGCAGTGCTAGTTTGGACTATGGCTACACCTTC.

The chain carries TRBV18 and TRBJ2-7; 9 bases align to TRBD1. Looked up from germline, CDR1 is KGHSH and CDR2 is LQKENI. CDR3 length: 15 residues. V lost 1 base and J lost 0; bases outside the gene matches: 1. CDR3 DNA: TGTGCCAGCTCACCACGGACAGGGGTCTCCTACGAGCAGTACTTC. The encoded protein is CASSPRTGVSYEQYF.

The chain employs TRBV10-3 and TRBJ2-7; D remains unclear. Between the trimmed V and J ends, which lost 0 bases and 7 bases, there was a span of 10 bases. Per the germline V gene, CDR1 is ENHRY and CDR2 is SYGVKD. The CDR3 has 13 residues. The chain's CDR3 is CAISESTQVEQYF. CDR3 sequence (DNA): TGTGCCATCAGTGAGTCGACTCAGGTTGAGCAGTACTTC.

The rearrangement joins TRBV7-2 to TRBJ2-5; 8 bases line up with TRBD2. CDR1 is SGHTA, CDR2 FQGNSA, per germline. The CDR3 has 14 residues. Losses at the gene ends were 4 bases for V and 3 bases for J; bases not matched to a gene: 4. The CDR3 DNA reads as TGTGCCAGCAGCTATGCAGCGGGGGAAGAGACCCAGTACTTC. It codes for CASSYAAGEETQYF.

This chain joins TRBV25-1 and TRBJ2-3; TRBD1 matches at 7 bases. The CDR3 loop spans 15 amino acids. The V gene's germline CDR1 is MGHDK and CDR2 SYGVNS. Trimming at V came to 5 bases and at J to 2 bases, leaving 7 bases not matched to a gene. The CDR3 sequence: CASSQGTVFTDTQYF. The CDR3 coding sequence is TGTGCCAGCAGTCAAGGGACAGTATTCACAGATACGCAGTATTTT.

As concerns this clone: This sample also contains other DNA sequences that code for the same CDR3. The CDR3 DNA sequence: TGTGCCAGCAGCGTAGCGGGCACAGATACGCAGTATTTT. Its protein is CASSVAGTDTQYF. V usage is TRBV9 and J usage is TRBJ2-3; D uncertain. This CDR3 spans 13 amino acids. The V end lost 0 bases, the J end lost 1 base, and 3 bases lay between the germline ends. Germline CDR1 and CDR2: SGDLS and YYNGEE.

The CDR3 sequence is CASSYWQNTEAFF. The CDR3 DNA is TGTGCCAGCAGTTACTGGCAGAACACTGAAGCTTTCTTT. J is TRBJ1-1 and V is TRBV6-6; D is ambiguous. Per germline, CDR1 MNHNY and CDR2 SVGAGI (reference sequence). The CDR3 loop spans 13 amino acids. V shed 1 base and J shed 1 base, with 4 bases lying between them.

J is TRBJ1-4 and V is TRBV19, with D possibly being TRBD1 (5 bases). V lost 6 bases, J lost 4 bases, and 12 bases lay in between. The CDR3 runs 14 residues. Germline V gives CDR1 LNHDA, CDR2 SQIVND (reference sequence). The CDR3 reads CASSPGSSNEKLFF. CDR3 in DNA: TGTGCCAGTAGCCCAGGGTCGAGTAATGAAAAACTGTTTTTT.

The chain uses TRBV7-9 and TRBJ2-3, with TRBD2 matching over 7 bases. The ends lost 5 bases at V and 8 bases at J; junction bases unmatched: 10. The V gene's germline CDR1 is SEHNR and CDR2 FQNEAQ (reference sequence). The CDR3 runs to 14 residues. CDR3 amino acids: CASSQRDPRGTQYF. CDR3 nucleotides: TGTGCCAGCAGCCAGCGGGACCCGCGGGGTACGCAGTATTTT.

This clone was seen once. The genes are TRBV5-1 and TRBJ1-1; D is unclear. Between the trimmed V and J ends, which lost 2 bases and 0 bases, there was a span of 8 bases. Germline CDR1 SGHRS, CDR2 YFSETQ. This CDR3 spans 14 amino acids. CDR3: CASSFGAMNTEAFF. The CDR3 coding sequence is TGCGCCAGCAGCTTCGGAGCTATGAACACTGAAGCTTTCTTT.

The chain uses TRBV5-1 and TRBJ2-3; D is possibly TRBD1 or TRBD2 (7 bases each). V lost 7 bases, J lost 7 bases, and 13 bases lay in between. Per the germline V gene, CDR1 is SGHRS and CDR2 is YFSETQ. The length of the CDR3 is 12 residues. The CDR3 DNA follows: TGCGCCAGCCAGGGGGGGCCGTATACGCAGTATTTT. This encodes CASQGGPYTQYF.

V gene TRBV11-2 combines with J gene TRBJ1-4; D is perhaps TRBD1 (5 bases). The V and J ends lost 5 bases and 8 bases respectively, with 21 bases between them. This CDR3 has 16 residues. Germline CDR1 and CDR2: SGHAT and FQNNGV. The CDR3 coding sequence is TGTGCCAGCAGCCCGGCCTTGGGGGGGAGGGAGGAAAAACTGTTTTTT. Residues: CASSPALGGREEKLFF. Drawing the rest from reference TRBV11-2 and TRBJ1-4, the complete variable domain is EAGVAQSPRYKIIEKRQSVAFWCNPISGHATLYWYQQILGQGPKLLIQFQNNGVVDDSQLPKDRFSAERLKGVDSTLKIQPAKLEDSAVYLCASSPALGGREEKLFFGSGTQLSVL.

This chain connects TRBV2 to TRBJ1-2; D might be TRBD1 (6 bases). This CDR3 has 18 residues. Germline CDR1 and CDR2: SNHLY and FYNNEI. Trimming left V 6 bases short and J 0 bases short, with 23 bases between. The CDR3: CASRGLQGSRSPNYGYTF. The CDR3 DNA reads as TGTGCCAGCAGGGGACTACAGGGCTCTCGTTCGCCTAACTATGGCTACACCTTC.

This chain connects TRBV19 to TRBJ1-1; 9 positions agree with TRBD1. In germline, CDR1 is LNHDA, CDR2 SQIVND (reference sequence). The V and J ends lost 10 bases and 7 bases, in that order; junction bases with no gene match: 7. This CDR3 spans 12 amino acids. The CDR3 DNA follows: TGTGCCACCGCCGGGACAGGGATTGAAGCTTTCTTT. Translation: CATAGTGIEAFF.

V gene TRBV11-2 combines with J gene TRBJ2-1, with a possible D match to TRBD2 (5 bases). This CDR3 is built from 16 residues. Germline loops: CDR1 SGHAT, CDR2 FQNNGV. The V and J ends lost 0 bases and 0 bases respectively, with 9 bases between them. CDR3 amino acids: CASSLEVAFSYNEQFF. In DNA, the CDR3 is TGTGCCAGCAGCTTAGAGGTAGCGTTCTCCTACAATGAGCAGTTCTTC.